What follows are 20 T cell receptor beta chains derived from one specimen sequenced in a study of blood T cell repertoires in COVID-19. Here immunoSEQ multiplex PCR was the method, and the copy in TCRdb shows in-frame clones only, minus some. This table holds about 160,000 clones, about four fifths found once. The specimen sequenced was peripheral blood. The receptor set was obtained from an elderly woman with active or convalescent COVID-19.

The V and J genes are TRBV6-5 and TRBJ1-2; 11 bases fit TRBD1. CDR1 is MNHEY, CDR2 SVGAGI, per germline. The V gene end was trimmed by 5 bases and the J gene end by 6 bases; junction bases not matched to a gene: 5. This CDR3 contains 14 residues. The CDR3 DNA reads TGTGCCAGCAGTAGGACAGGGGGCGGGAATGGCTACACCTTC. This codes for CASSRTGGGNGYTF.

V gene TRBV6-6 combines with J gene TRBJ2-7; 10 nucleotides match TRBD1. Germline-derived CDR1 and CDR2 are MNHNY and SVGAGI (reference sequence). The CDR3 contains 18 residues. After removal of 5 bases from V and 7 bases from J, the junction contained 20 bases not matched to a gene. DNA of the CDR3: TGTGCCAGCAGTCGTCCTGGACTACGGGACAGGGGATCAGGGGAGCAGTACTTC. Its protein is CASSRPGLRDRGSGEQYF.

V and J are TRBV27 and TRBJ1-1; TRBD1 matches at 10 bases. The CDR3 consists of 13 residues. The germline gives CDR1 MNHEY, CDR2 SMNVEV (reference sequence). V lost 6 bases to trimming and J lost 8 bases; unmatched junction nucleotides: 6. This CDR3 reads CASRLTGGAEAFF. The CDR3 nucleotides are TGTGCCAGCAGGTTGACAGGGGGCGCAGAAGCTTTCTTT.

The chain uses TRBV7-8 and TRBJ1-2; D call uncertain. Germline V CDR1 and CDR2: SGHVS, FQNEAQ. The V end lost 5 bases, the J end lost 4 bases, and 14 bases lay between the germline ends. The CDR3 length is 14 residues. CDR3 DNA sequence: TGTGCCAGCAGCCAACTAAGGCGGGGCTATGGCTACACCTTC. This gives the protein CASSQLRRGYGYTF.

The genes are TRBV2 and TRBJ2-1; 11 positions match TRBD2. Germline-derived CDR1 and CDR2 are SNHLY and FYNNEI. V lost 8 bases and J lost 3; bases outside the gene matches: 3. The CDR3 sequence is 14 residues long. The CDR3, as DNA: TGTGCCAGCCAAGGACTAGCGGGCTACAATGAGCAGTTCTTC. Its translation is CASQGLAGYNEQFF.

This rearrangement joins TRBV5-1 to TRBJ2-2; 9 nucleotides align to TRBD1. The CDR3 loop spans 16 amino acids. Germline V gives CDR1 SGHRS, CDR2 YFSETQ. Trimming at V came to 3 bases and at J to 2 bases, leaving 5 bases not matched to a gene. CDR3 sequence (DNA): TGCGCCAGCAGCTGGACAGGGGAAAGAAACACCGGGGAGCTGTTTTTT. Amino acids: CASSWTGERNTGELFF.

The genes are TRBV12-3 or TRBV12-4 and TRBJ2-5; D is ambiguous. Trimming left V 6 bases short and J 4 bases short, with 6 bases between. The length of the CDR3 is 11 residues. CDR3 protein: CASSPGETQYF. The CDR3 DNA reads as TGTGCCAGCAGCCCGGGAGAGACCCAGTACTTC.

The chain couples TRBV2 to TRBJ1-5, with D tentatively TRBD1 (5 bases). Deletions cut 2 bases from V and 7 bases from J, with 9 bases between. The CDR3 sequence is 13 residues long. Germline CDR1 and CDR2: SNHLY and FYNNEI. CDR3 sequence: CASSEWGEQPQHF. The CDR3 DNA sequence: TGTGCCAGCAGTGAATGGGGGGAGCAGCCCCAGCATTTT.

The chain links TRBV3-1 (or the pseudogene TRBV3-2) to TRBJ2-7; a possible D gene is TRBD1 (6 bases). V gave up 2 bases and J gave up 4 bases, with 15 bases separating them. Germline V gives CDR1 LGHDT, CDR2 YNNKEL (reference sequence). The CDR3 covers 15 residues. The CDR3 nucleotides are TGTGCCAGCAGCCAATTGGACAGCCTAAGGTACGAGCAGTACTTC. It is translated as CASSQLDSLRYEQYF.

J is TRBJ2-3 and V is TRBV2; possibly TRBD1 for D (5 bases). The CDR3 length is 14 residues. CDR1 is SNHLY, CDR2 FYNNEI, per germline. V was cut by 3 bases and J by 1 base, with 8 bases left in between. The CDR3, as DNA: TGTGCCAGCAGTGACAGGGTCGGCACAGATACGCAGTATTTT. Translation gives CASSDRVGTDTQYF.

V usage is TRBV11-1 and J usage is TRBJ2-7; D unresolved. The germline V gene encodes CDR1 SGHAT and CDR2 FQDESV (reference sequence). This CDR3 has 12 residues. With 0 bases removed from V and 6 bases from J, the gap between germline ends came to 6 bases. Written as DNA, the CDR3 is TGTGCCAGCAGCTTAGCGAAGCTCGAGCAGTACTTC. It encodes CASSLAKLEQYF.

This chain connects TRBV5-5 to TRBJ2-1, with D perhaps TRBD1 (5 bases). Germline V gene data show CDR1 as SGHKS and CDR2 as YYEKEE (reference sequence). Trimming removed 4 bases from V and 0 bases from J, with 11 bases in between. The CDR3 is made up of 15 amino acids. This CDR3 reads CASSRQTSSYNEQFF. In DNA form, the CDR3 reads TGTGCCAGCAGCCGACAGACGAGCTCCTACAATGAGCAGTTCTTC.

This chain uses TRBV4-1 with TRBJ2-3, with unresolved D. There are 14 residues in the CDR3. The germline gives CDR1 MGHRA, CDR2 YSYEKL. V shed 4 bases and J shed 2 bases, with 10 bases lying between them. CDR3 in DNA: TGCGCCAGCAGCCGCGGCGGCTACACAGATACGCAGTATTTT. It specifies CASSRGGYTDTQYF.

This chain uses TRBV19 with TRBJ2-7, with 7 positions matching TRBD2. There are 14 residues in the CDR3. Germline CDR1 is LNHDA and CDR2 is SQIVND (reference sequence). The trim removed 6 bases at V and 3 bases at J, leaving 8 bases unmatched. The CDR3 DNA reads as TGTGCCAGTAGACGGGTCCGGGGGGACTACGAGCAGTACTTC. Its protein product is CASRRVRGDYEQYF.

The V call is TRBV19, the J call TRBJ1-2; 7 nucleotides align to TRBD1. This CDR3 is 15 amino acids long. Germline V gives CDR1 LNHDA, CDR2 SQIVND (reference sequence). The V gene end was trimmed by 3 bases and the J gene end by 8 bases; junction bases not matched to a gene: 12. For the CDR3, the DNA is TGTGCCAGTAGTATCGGTACAGGGGCCGGGTACGGCTACACCTTC. Translated: CASSIGTGAGYGYTF. The whole variable domain, remainder taken from reference TRBV19 and TRBJ1-2, is DGGITQSPKYLFRKEGQNVTLSCEQNLNHDAMYWYRQDPGQGLRLIYYSQIVNDFQKGDIAEGYSVSREKKESFPLTVTSAQKNPTAFYLCASSIGTGAGYGYTFGSGTRLTVV.

The chain has TRBV27 and TRBJ2-7; a weak D match, TRBD1 (5 bases). CDR3 length: 14 residues. The V end was cut by 2 bases, the J end by 3 bases, with 11 bases between. CDR1 is MNHEY and CDR2 is SMNVEV in the germline V gene (reference sequence). The CDR3 nucleotides are TGTGCCAGCAGTTTAGGCGGACAAATCTACGAGCAGTACTTC. Protein: CASSLGGQIYEQYF.

This chain connects TRBV5-1 to TRBJ2-7; 10 bases align to TRBD2. Germline CDR1 SGHRS, CDR2 YFSETQ. This CDR3 contains 13 residues. Losses at the gene ends were 4 bases for V and 5 bases for J; bases not matched to a gene: 3. The CDR3: CASSAAGGDEQYF. The CDR3 coding sequence is TGCGCCAGCAGCGCAGCGGGAGGGGACGAGCAGTACTTC.

This clone was detected many times. The chain is built from TRBV3-1 (or the pseudogene TRBV3-2) and TRBJ1-2, with 8 bases that match TRBD1. The CDR3 loop spans 13 amino acids. Germline lookup yields CDR1 LGHDT and CDR2 YNNKEL (reference sequence). The junction had 3 bases not matched to a gene; V was cut back by 3 bases and J by 6 bases. CDR3 nucleotide sequence: TGTGCCAGCAGCCACGGACAGGGTGATGGCTACACCTTC. This translates into CASSHGQGDGYTF.

The gene calls are TRBV23-1 and TRBJ1-2; the match to TRBD1 covers 10 bases. TRBV23-1 falls under the ORF class, with uncertain function. The CDR3 has 17 amino acids. After removal of 4 bases from V and 4 bases from J, the junction contained 12 bases not matched to a gene. The CDR3, as DNA: TGCGCCAGCAGTCCCCGGGACAGGGGCGGTTATCGCTATGGCTACACCTTC. It is translated as CASSPRDRGGYRYGYTF.

This clone came up once. This sequence joins TRBV4-1 and TRBJ2-3; D is unresolved. Germline CDR1 MGHRA, CDR2 YSYEKL. The CDR3 is 18 amino acids. V gave up 0 bases and J gave up 2 bases, with 18 bases separating them. CDR3 sequence (DNA): TGCGCCAGCAGCCAAGATTTGAGTAGCTCCCTCCCCACAGATACGCAGTATTTT. Translation: CASSQDLSSSLPTDTQYF.